Listed here are 17 T cell receptor beta chains from one sample, sequenced in a study of cytomegalovirus exposure and HLA in healthy donors. Both 60 Vbeta primers and 13 Jbeta primers went into the PCR. Here immunoSEQ multiplex PCR was the method, and the copy in TCRdb shows in-frame clones only, minus some. Among 70,000 to 90,000 clones listed, less than 80% were seen once. The specimen was PBMCs. The receptor set was obtained from a woman aged 40 to 55 in good health and CMV-seropositive.

The chain couples TRBV7-3 to TRBJ2-7; 9 positions match TRBD2. The V gene's germline CDR1 is SGHTA and CDR2 FQGTGA. With 5 bases clipped from V and 2 bases from J, the junction kept 10 bases outside the gene matches. The CDR3 is 16 residues long. In nucleotides, the CDR3 is TGTGCCAGCAGCGCCGACGGGACTAGCCCAACCTACGAGCAGTACTTC. Translating it yields CASSADGTSPTYEQYF.

The rearrangement joins TRBV7-2 to TRBJ1-2; 7 nucleotides line up with TRBD1. CDR1 is SGHTA, CDR2 FQGNSA, per germline. After removal of 5 bases from V and 4 bases from J, the junction contained 7 bases not matched to a gene. The CDR3 contains 14 residues. CDR3 loop: CASSQQGQGYGYTF. CDR3 DNA sequence: TGTGCCAGCAGCCAACAGGGGCAGGGCTATGGCTACACCTTC.

The genes are TRBV10-3 and TRBJ2-3; 13 bases align to TRBD2. Looked up from germline, CDR1 is ENHRY and CDR2 is SYGVKD. J gave up 2 bases and V 11 bases, and 4 bases lay outside the gene matches. CDR3 length: 14 residues. The CDR3 loop is CAAGLAGVTDTQYF. DNA for the CDR3: TGTGCCGCCGGACTAGCGGGGGTCACAGATACGCAGTATTTT.

The rearrangement links TRBV29-1 to TRBJ1-5, with D unclear. Trimming removed 4 bases at V and 7 bases at J, with 11 bases between. The CDR3 consists of 12 residues. Per germline, CDR1 SQVTM and CDR2 ANQGSEA. The CDR3 nucleotides read TGCAGCGTTGGGTCCGGGGAGCAGCCCCAGCATTTT. This gives the protein CSVGSGEQPQHF.

The rearrangement links TRBV4-3 to TRBJ2-5; 7 nucleotides agree with TRBD2. Losses at the gene ends were 1 base for V and 2 bases for J; bases not matched to a gene: 10. Germline V CDR1 and CDR2: LGHNA, YSLEER. CDR3 length: 17 residues. The CDR3 bases are TGCGCCAGCAGCCAAGGGTTGGGCGGGAGCGGGCAAGAGACCCAGTACTTC. Translating it yields CASSQGLGGSGQETQYF.

This clone was recorded only once. The rearrangement uses TRBV10-2 and TRBJ1-1, with TRBD1 identical over 7 bases. The junction had 4 bases not matched to a gene; V was cut back by 6 bases and J by 6 bases. Germline lookup yields CDR1 WSHSY and CDR2 SAAADI. The CDR3 consists of 12 residues. The CDR3 region is CASSDDRAEAFF. The CDR3 DNA reads as TGCGCCAGCAGCGACGACAGGGCTGAAGCTTTCTTT.

This chain uses TRBV6-5 with TRBJ2-7; D unresolved. The V and J ends lost 6 bases and 7 bases respectively, with 19 bases between them. Per the germline V gene, CDR1 is MNHEY and CDR2 is SVGAGI. CDR3 length: 14 residues. The CDR3: CASSPSEVPWEQYF. The CDR3 nucleotides are TGTGCCAGCAGCCCCTCCGAGGTTCCCTGGGAGCAGTACTTC.

A single count supports this clone. The rearrangement joins TRBV11-2 to TRBJ2-1, with 7 nucleotides matching TRBD1. The CDR3 has 15 residues. V was clipped by 2 bases and J by 4 bases; unmatched bases: 5. Germline assignment: CDR1 SGHAT and CDR2 FQNNGV. The CDR3 DNA sequence: TGTGCCAGCAGCTTATTAAGGGGGCGTTACAATGAGCAGTTCTTC. Its protein is CASSLLRGRYNEQFF.

CDR3 nucleotides: TGCAGCGCACGCGTATACTCCTACGAGCAGTACTTC. This translates into CSARVYSYEQYF. The rearrangement joins TRBV29-1 to TRBJ2-7; D gene unclear. The CDR3 extends over 12 amino acids. The ends were cut back, 7 bases at V and 0 bases at J, with 10 bases in the middle. CDR1 SQVTM and CDR2 ANQGSEA come from the germline V gene.

The chain couples TRBV29-1 to TRBJ1-1, with TRBD1 matching 7 bases. Germline V gene data show CDR1 as SQVTM and CDR2 as ANQGSEA. J gave up 7 bases and V 0 bases, and 14 bases lay outside the gene matches. The CDR3 spans 16 residues. In DNA, the CDR3 is TGCAGCGTTGAAGATCTATCACAGACAGGGCGAATTGAAGCTTTCTTT. Its translation is CSVEDLSQTGRIEAFF.

This clone was found a few times. The chain joins TRBV28 to TRBJ2-1, with 7 nucleotides matching TRBD2. Looked up from germline, CDR1 is MDHEN and CDR2 is SYDVKM. The CDR3 loop spans 14 amino acids. V lost 2 bases and J lost 8; bases outside the gene matches: 6. CDR3 sequence: CASSLAGEQDEQFF. Here the CDR3 DNA reads TGTGCCAGCAGTTTAGCGGGAGAACAAGATGAGCAGTTCTTC.

The rearrangement joins TRBV28 to TRBJ2-2; possible D gene TRBD2, 7 bases. This CDR3 region has 17 residues. V was clipped by 4 bases and J by 4 bases, with 19 bases between them. Germline V gene data show CDR1 as MDHEN and CDR2 as SYDVKM. The CDR3 here is CASSSGASGTPTGELFF. DNA for the CDR3: TGTGCCAGCAGTTCAGGGGCTAGCGGAACCCCCACCGGGGAGCTGTTTTTT.

This clone was recorded only once. The gene calls are TRBV28 and TRBJ1-5; 7 bases are shared with TRBD1. J lost 6 bases, V lost 5 bases, and 10 bases had no gene match. Germline-derived CDR1 and CDR2 are MDHEN and SYDVKM. The CDR3 is made up of 15 amino acids. CDR3 in amino acids: CASSKDRDVGQPQHF. DNA for the CDR3: TGTGCCAGCAGTAAAGACAGGGACGTTGGTCAGCCCCAGCATTTT.

This clone has more than one count but fewer than ten. The V gene is TRBV6-1, the J gene TRBJ1-5, with no clear D. The V and J ends lost 8 bases and 0 bases respectively, with 8 bases between them. This CDR3 comprises 13 residues. CDR1 and CDR2 from the germline V gene are MNHNS and SASEGT. The CDR3 DNA follows: TGTGCCAGCGTTGGAGTTAGCAATCAGCCCCAGCATTTT. This gives the protein CASVGVSNQPQHF.

The chain is built from TRBV6-1 and TRBJ2-2; no clear D gene. In germline, CDR1 is MNHNS, CDR2 SASEGT. The CDR3 length is 14 residues. Trimming stripped 8 bases from V and 2 bases from J, with 12 bases between. CDR3 region: CASLNRVNTGELFF. The CDR3 nucleotides read TGTGCCAGCCTAAACCGGGTAAACACCGGGGAGCTGTTTTTT.

The rearrangement joins TRBV11-2 to TRBJ2-2; 8 bases are shared with TRBD1. The V gene's germline CDR1 is SGHAT and CDR2 FQNNGV. The junction had 8 bases not matched to a gene; V was cut back by 5 bases and J by 6 bases. The length of the CDR3 is 15 residues. The CDR3 DNA sequence: TGTGCCAGCAGCCTGTTGGGACAGGCGGCCGGGGAGCTGTTTTTT. Translating it yields CASSLLGQAAGELFF.

The V call is TRBV28, the J call TRBJ1-2; D is undetermined. Germline V lookup: CDR1 MDHEN, CDR2 SYDVKM. V shed 6 bases and J shed 0 bases, with 8 bases lying between them. The CDR3 has 13 residues. CDR3 residues: CASRPQTNYGYTF. CDR3 DNA sequence: TGTGCCAGCAGACCCCAGACTAACTATGGCTACACCTTC.